These 32 T cell receptor beta chains were sequenced from one sample in a study of T cell changes during pregnancy in multiple sclerosis. TCRdb's copy holds only in-frame clones and misses some; the assay was immunoSEQ multiplex PCR. The sample records about 100,000 clones, around 92% being singletons. Sequenced here: peripheral blood, sampled in the third trimester of pregnancy. These receptors were taken from a female donor in good health, enrolled as a control in a pregnancy study.

This clone has only one observation. V usage is TRBV9 and J usage is TRBJ1-3, with D possibly being TRBD1 (5 bases). The CDR3 loop spans 16 amino acids. Germline CDR1 and CDR2: SGDLS and YYNGEE. Trimming pared 0 bases from V and 1 base from J, leaving 11 bases between. This CDR3 is CASSVVDRGSGNTIYF. The CDR3 DNA reads as TGTGCCAGCAGCGTAGTTGATCGGGGGTCTGGAAACACCATATATTTT.

The genes are TRBV4-3 and TRBJ2-3; 11 bases match TRBD2. From germline, CDR1 is LGHNA and CDR2 YSLEER. V shed 1 base, J shed 4 bases, and the junction held 10 bases outside the gene matches. This CDR3 is built from 18 residues. The CDR3 sequence: CASSQAGVAGGPADTQYF. The DNA for the CDR3 is TGCGCCAGCAGCCAAGCTGGGGTAGCGGGGGGGCCAGCAGATACGCAGTATTTT.

This chain connects TRBV29-1 to TRBJ1-5; possible D gene TRBD1, 5 bases. CDR1 SQVTM and CDR2 ANQGSEA come from the germline V gene. The length of the CDR3 is 11 residues. Trimming shortened V by 4 bases and J by 7 bases, and 8 bases separated the two germline ends. The CDR3, as DNA: TGCAGCGTTGGGGAGGGGCAGCCCCAGCATTTT. This encodes CSVGEGQPQHF.

The rearrangement joins TRBV5-1 to TRBJ2-1; the D is unclear. Germline assignment: CDR1 SGHRS and CDR2 YFSETQ. Trimming cost V 4 bases and J 8 bases, with 19 bases left between them. CDR3 length equals 15 residues. The CDR3 spells CASSPEAYLVDEQFF. DNA for the CDR3: TGCGCCAGCAGCCCCGAAGCCTACCTGGTGGATGAGCAGTTCTTC.

This rearrangement joins TRBV6-1 to TRBJ2-5, with 7 bases aligning to TRBD2. The CDR3 is 16 amino acids. CDR1 MNHNS and CDR2 SASEGT come from the germline V gene. The V segment lost 4 bases and the J segment 6 bases; nucleotides outside the gene matches: 14. CDR3 in amino acids: CASSGTFLGGGKTQYF. DNA for the CDR3: TGTGCCAGCAGTGGTACATTTTTGGGCGGGGGAAAGACCCAGTACTTC.

This chain links TRBV6-5 with TRBJ1-1; 10 nucleotides match TRBD1. Germline V CDR1 and CDR2: MNHEY, SVGAGI. V was clipped by 4 bases and J by 10 bases; unmatched bases: 9. The CDR3 is 14 residues long. In nucleotides, the CDR3 is TGTGCCAGCAGTTGGGGACAGGGGACCTGGGGAGCTTTCTTT. Encoded protein: CASSWGQGTWGAFF.

This clone has just one count. The gene calls are TRBV5-6 and TRBJ2-2; D may be TRBD2 (5 bases). Germline-derived CDR1 and CDR2 are SGHDT and YYEEEE. Trimming stripped 6 bases from V and 6 bases from J, with 18 bases between. The CDR3 extends over 15 amino acids. CDR3 in DNA: TGTGCCAGCAATGTTCGGGGAGTACGGGCCGGGGAGCTGTTTTTT. It specifies CASNVRGVRAGELFF.

V usage is TRBV5-8 and J usage is TRBJ1-5, with 8 bases fitting TRBD1. The CDR3 contains 19 residues. The trim removed 4 bases at V and 5 bases at J, leaving 20 bases unmatched. CDR1 is SGHTS, CDR2 YDEGEE, per germline. For the CDR3, the DNA is TGTGCCAGCAGCCTGGTATATCAGGGGGCTTTGTCGGGAGATCAGCCCCAGCATTTT. It specifies CASSLVYQGALSGDQPQHF.

This clone was detected once. The chain has TRBV13 and TRBJ2-3, with D unclear. CDR1 PRHDT and CDR2 FYEKMQ come from the germline V gene (reference sequence). This CDR3 has 14 residues. Trimming stripped 3 bases from V and 4 bases from J, with 11 bases between. For the CDR3, the DNA is TGTGCCAGCAGCTTCGGTCTAGACTCAGATACGCAGTATTTT. It is translated as CASSFGLDSDTQYF. Based on the CDR3 plus reference TRBV13 and TRBJ2-3, the full variable domain is AAGVIQSPRHLIKEKRETATLKCYPIPRHDTVYWYQQGPGQDPQFLISFYEKMQSDKGSIPDRFSAQQFSDYHSELNMSSLELGDSALYFCASSFGLDSDTQYFGPGTRLTVL.

The chain links TRBV9 to TRBJ2-1; 12 nucleotides match TRBD1. This CDR3 is built from 15 residues. From germline, CDR1 is SGDLS and CDR2 YYNGEE. With 3 bases clipped from V and 6 bases from J, the junction kept 4 bases outside the gene matches. The CDR3 DNA reads TGTGCCAGCAGCGCGGGGACAGGGGGCGGCAATGAGCAGTTCTTC. Residues: CASSAGTGGGNEQFF.

This chain joins TRBV10-3 and TRBJ2-7, with D perhaps matching TRBD2 (6 bases). CDR3 length equals 13 residues. The V and J ends lost 4 bases and 3 bases respectively, with 10 bases between them. Germline CDR1 and CDR2: ENHRY and SYGVKD. The CDR3 nucleotides read TGTGCCATCAGTGGGCGGGGCAGCTACGAGCAGTACTTC. Its protein product is CAISGRGSYEQYF.

This clone has only one observation. The CDR3 is CASRRGQGGTEAFF. The CDR3 DNA reads as TGTGCCAGCAGACGGGGACAGGGTGGCACTGAAGCTTTCTTT. The chain carries TRBV7-9 and TRBJ1-1; 9 nucleotides line up with TRBD1. The CDR3 length is 14 residues. Germline lookup yields CDR1 SEHNR and CDR2 FQNEAQ (reference sequence). V gave up 6 bases and J gave up 4 bases; unmatched junction bases: 6.

DNA of the CDR3: TGTGCCAGCAGTGACCAGGGGAGTCAGCCCCAGCATTTT. This gives the protein CASSDQGSQPQHF. This rearrangement joins TRBV6-1 to TRBJ1-5; a weak D match, TRBD1 (6 bases). Germline CDR1 MNHNS, CDR2 SASEGT. V lost 3 bases to trimming and J lost 6 bases, with 9 bases between them. This CDR3 region has 13 residues.

The chain employs TRBV6-4 and TRBJ1-6, with unresolved D. The ends were cut back, 6 bases at V and 6 bases at J, with 12 bases in the middle. There are 14 residues in the CDR3. Germline V lookup: CDR1 MRHNA, CDR2 SNTAGT. DNA of the CDR3: TGTGCCAGCAGCCCATCGCGGGCTAATTCACCCCTCCACTTT. This gives the protein CASSPSRANSPLHF.

This chain links TRBV4-2 with TRBJ2-3; D is possibly TRBD2 (5 bases). Germline-derived CDR1 and CDR2 are LGHNA and YNFKEQ. V was shortened by 0 bases and J by 4 bases, with 8 bases between the two germline ends. The CDR3 sequence is 14 residues long. The CDR3 coding sequence is TGTGCCAGCAGCCAAGATCGGAGGCCAGATACGCAGTATTTT. It yields the protein CASSQDRRPDTQYF.

The chain is built from TRBV29-1 and TRBJ1-2; 10 bases agree with TRBD1. The CDR3 spans 12 residues. Germline values: CDR1 SQVTM, CDR2 ANQGSEA. The J segment lost 5 bases and the V segment lost 7 bases, leaving 4 bases of the junction unmatched. CDR3 protein: CSGGTGVYGYTF. The CDR3 region has the DNA TGCAGCGGCGGGACAGGGGTGTATGGCTACACCTTC.

CDR3 nucleotides: TGTGCCAGCAGCCCGGGGGGGACGCTGAACACTGAAGCTTTCTTT. Amino acids: CASSPGGTLNTEAFF. The genes are TRBV9 and TRBJ1-1, with D possibly TRBD1 on 5 matching bases. V was cut by 4 bases and J by 0 bases, with 13 bases left in between. Per germline, CDR1 SGDLS and CDR2 YYNGEE. The CDR3 sequence is 15 residues long.

This sequence joins TRBV11-2 and TRBJ2-5, with 11 nucleotides matching TRBD1. Germline V lookup: CDR1 SGHAT, CDR2 FQNNGV. V trimming: 5 bases; J trimming: 7 bases; junction bases outside the gene matches: 9. The CDR3 runs to 15 residues. The CDR3 DNA reads as TGTGCCAGCAGCGCTCTAAGGGACAGGGGGGCGACCCAGTACTTC. Protein: CASSALRDRGATQYF.

V and J are TRBV11-3 and TRBJ1-1; D gene ambiguous. This CDR3 has 14 residues. In germline, CDR1 is SGHNT, CDR2 YENEEA. The V and J ends lost 0 bases and 0 bases respectively, with 5 bases between them. CDR3 residues: CASSLEYLNTEAFF. As DNA, the CDR3 is TGTGCCAGCAGCTTAGAATATTTGAACACTGAAGCTTTCTTT.

The chain has TRBV25-1 and TRBJ1-1; possible D gene TRBD1, 6 bases. Germline lookup yields CDR1 MGHDK and CDR2 SYGVNS. The CDR3 has 12 amino acids. V was trimmed by 6 bases and J by 6 bases, leaving 11 bases between them. CDR3 in amino acids: CASRQGGPEAFF. CDR3 sequence (DNA): TGTGCCAGCAGACAGGGTGGCCCTGAAGCTTTCTTT.

V usage is TRBV19 and J usage is TRBJ2-3; 16 bases match TRBD2. This CDR3 region has 20 residues. The V gene's germline CDR1 is LNHDA and CDR2 SQIVND (reference sequence). Unmatched junction bases numbered 12, after V lost 6 bases and J lost 0 bases. The CDR3 protein is CASSLRSGTSGGGSTDTQYF. CDR3 in DNA: TGTGCCAGTAGCCTAAGATCCGGGACTAGCGGGGGGGGTAGCACAGATACGCAGTATTTT.

The rearrangement uses TRBV4-2 and TRBJ1-3; D perhaps matches TRBD1 (5 bases). This CDR3 is built from 14 residues. The V gene lost 4 bases and the J gene lost 1 base, with 8 bases spanning the gap. The germline V gene has CDR1 LGHNA and CDR2 YNFKEQ. The CDR3 DNA reads TGTGCCAGCAGCCGGGGGACTTCTGGAAACACCATATATTTT. Translating it yields CASSRGTSGNTIYF.

This clone was seen once. This chain connects TRBV30 to TRBJ2-7; maybe TRBD1 (5 bases). Germline V CDR1 and CDR2: GTSNPN, SVGIG (reference sequence). Trimming pared 2 bases from V and 2 bases from J, leaving 10 bases between. The length of the CDR3 is 13 residues. The CDR3 protein is CAWSRDSTYEQYF. DNA for the CDR3: TGTGCCTGGAGTCGCGACAGTACCTACGAGCAGTACTTC.

V and J are TRBV6-4 and TRBJ2-2; 9 nucleotides agree with TRBD1. The germline gives CDR1 MRHNA, CDR2 SNTAGT. This CDR3 spans 14 amino acids. V shed 6 bases, J shed 1 base, and the junction held 0 bases outside the gene matches. The CDR3 DNA follows: TGTGCCAGCAGGGGACAGGGGAACACCGGGGAGCTGTTTTTT. This sequence encodes CASRGQGNTGELFF.

This clone was seen only a few times. CDR3 sequence: CASSPTGESYEQYF. The CDR3 DNA is TGTGCCAGCTCACCAACAGGGGAGTCCTACGAGCAGTACTTC. The chain carries TRBV18 and TRBJ2-7, with TRBD1 identical over 7 bases. Trimming took 2 bases from V and 1 from J; bases not matched to a gene: 2. Germline CDR1 is KGHSH and CDR2 is LQKENI. The length of the CDR3 is 14 residues. The whole variable domain, remainder taken from reference TRBV18 and TRBJ2-7, is NAGVMQNPRHLVRRRGQEARLRCSPMKGHSHVYWYRQLPEEGLKFMVYLQKENIIDESGMPKERFSAEFPKEGPSILRIQQVVRGDSAAYFCASSPTGESYEQYFGPGTRLTVT.

This chain joins TRBV11-3 and TRBJ2-7, with 8 bases aligning to TRBD2. J was trimmed by 9 bases and V by 1 base; bases with no gene match: 11. The length of the CDR3 is 15 residues. CDR1 is SGHNT, CDR2 YENEEA, per germline. CDR3 coding DNA: TGTGCCAGCAGCTTAGTGAGCGGGGGCCCGGTAGGGCAGTACTTC. Translating it yields CASSLVSGGPVGQYF.

This rearrangement joins TRBV2 to TRBJ1-1; no clear D gene. The germline CDR1 and CDR2 sequences are SNHLY and FYNNEI. The CDR3 is made up of 13 amino acids. V shed 11 bases and J shed 1 base, with 14 bases lying between them. In DNA form, the CDR3 reads TGTGCCCAAAGGGAGACATCGAACACTGAAGCTTTCTTT. Translating it yields CAQRETSNTEAFF.

The chain employs TRBV5-6 and TRBJ1-2; TRBD1 might be the D (6 bases). Trimming took off 4 bases at V and 4 bases at J, with 17 bases between the two ends. CDR3 size: 15 residues. CDR1 is SGHDT, CDR2 YYEEEE, per germline. CDR3 in DNA: TGTGCCAGCAGCCCGGCAGGGGCCAGCGGCTATGGCTACACCTTC. This encodes CASSPAGASGYGYTF.

The V gene is TRBV19, the J gene TRBJ1-1, with D maybe TRBD1 (6 bases). This CDR3 contains 15 residues. The V and J ends lost 3 bases and 1 base respectively, with 12 bases between them. Germline loops: CDR1 LNHDA, CDR2 SQIVND (reference sequence). The CDR3 coding sequence is TGTGCCAGTAGTATGGGAGGGGGGGGGAACACTGAAGCTTTCTTT. Translation gives CASSMGGGGNTEAFF.

The CDR3 spells CASSKSTRAGDYNEQFF. In DNA, the CDR3 is TGTGCCAGCAGTAAAAGCACCCGAGCGGGGGACTACAATGAGCAGTTCTTC. V gene TRBV25-1 combines with J gene TRBJ2-1, with 8 bases fitting TRBD2. Germline V gene data show CDR1 as MGHDK and CDR2 as SYGVNS. This CDR3 comprises 17 residues. J lost 3 bases, V lost 5 bases, and 12 bases had no gene match.

The genes are TRBV9 and TRBJ2-7, with D possibly being TRBD2 (6 bases). Germline CDR1 and CDR2: SGDLS and YYNGEE. This CDR3 spans 14 amino acids. V was cut by 5 bases and J by 7 bases, with 19 bases left in between. In nucleotides, the CDR3 is TGTGCCAGCAGTCCGGCGGGAAGACCGGGGGAGCAGTACTTC. It is translated as CASSPAGRPGEQYF.

This clone appeared a few times. The chain uses TRBV7-9 and TRBJ2-5; TRBD2 matches 9 bases. V dropped 1 base and J dropped 4; count of bases not matched to a gene: 10. Germline CDR1 is SEHNR and CDR2 is FQNEAQ (reference sequence). CDR3 size: 17 residues. As DNA, the CDR3 is TGTGCCAGCAGCTTAGGTCGTCAAGCGGGGGGCCGAGAGACCCAGTACTTC. Protein sequence: CASSLGRQAGGRETQYF. The whole variable domain, remainder taken from reference TRBV7-9 and TRBJ2-5, is DTGVSQNPRHKITKRGQNVTFRCDPISEHNRLYWYRQTLGQGPEFLTYFQNEAQLEKSRLLSDRFSAERPKGSFSTLEIQRTEQGDSAMYLCASSLGRQAGGRETQYFGPGTRLLVL.